This T cell receptor beta chain is from a study of metastatic and nonmetastatic thyroid tumors. Study information: Malignant thyroid and benign thyroid patients provided blood and tumor or nodule tissue whose repertoires were compared. General study findings and limits: Compared with benign nodules, malignant thyroid tumors were reported to have significantly higher TCR beta diversity in both blood and tumor.

In germline, CDR1 is GTSNPN, CDR2 SVGIG (reference sequence). The V end lost 3 bases, the J end lost 6 bases, and 15 bases lay between the germline ends. CDR3 length: 13 amino acids. Each patient went into thyroid surgery without having received any treatment. TCRdb re-called clones from the PCR reads using MiXCR. The sample consists of approximately 16,000 clones, around 31% of them appearing once. As regards this clone: The target antigen is unknown.

The chain has TRBV30 and TRBJ2-7; the D gene is possibly TRBD1 (6 bases). Sequencing was done on a sample of tumor tissue. The TCR originated in a male donor with papillary thyroid cancer or a benign thyroid nodule (not recorded which). Some clones in this sample may be carry-over from other donors' samples. In DNA, the CDR3 is TGTGCCTGGAGCCGGGACATGGCGGGCGAGCAGTACTTC. It translates to CAWSRDMAGEQYF.